The rows below give T cell receptor beta chains drawn from one sample of a study of blood T cells in healthy people across ages. TCRdb passed the 5' RACE reads through MiXCR, listing each CDR3 protein once. This table has more than 450,000 distinct CDR3 sequences, over 25% appearing once. These data also featured in a second study, about T cells of mothers and their children.

Sequencing was performed on blood. The receptors here all came from a boy between 2 and 10 years old in good health. Each CDR3 is given without its conserved first and last residue. The D gene is left open where the match is weak.

CDR3 protein: ASSFLSGNTIY
D gene: .
J gene: TRBJ1-3
V gene: TRBV12-3/TRBV12-4

CDR3 protein: SASDANAFYGYT
D gene: .
J gene: TRBJ1-2
V gene: TRBV29-1

CDR3 protein: ASSLEPQWEQY
D gene: .
J gene: TRBJ2-7
V gene: TRBV5-1

CDR3 protein: ASSLVRLTSGSYHEQY
D gene: TRBD2
J gene: .
V gene: TRBV7-6

CDR3 protein: ATSIRDYANEQF
D gene: TRBD2
J gene: TRBJ2-1
V gene: TRBV15

CDR3 protein: ASSHWDISTGELF
D gene: .
J gene: TRBJ2-2
V gene: TRBV9

CDR3 protein: ASSVGAGLLEEQF
D gene: .
J gene: TRBJ2-1
V gene: TRBV9

CDR3 protein: ASSEARGPTDTQY
D gene: .
J gene: TRBJ2-3
V gene: TRBV10-3

CDR3 protein: ASSGRTGPTDTQY
D gene: TRBD1
J gene: TRBJ2-3
V gene: TRBV5-1

CDR3 protein: ASSVDMIGQGFHEQF
D gene: TRBD1
J gene: TRBJ2-1
V gene: TRBV9

CDR3 protein: ASSQENKEYRSYEQY
D gene: .
J gene: .
V gene: TRBV4-2

CDR3 protein: ASSLARTGGSTEAF
D gene: .
J gene: TRBJ1-1
V gene: TRBV12-3/TRBV12-4

CDR3 protein: ASSTGLAASNEQF
D gene: TRBD2
J gene: .
V gene: TRBV7-9

CDR3 protein: ASSTSPLYQETQY
D gene: .
J gene: TRBJ2-5
V gene: TRBV9

CDR3 protein: ASSPGVWSSTDTQY
D gene: .
J gene: TRBJ2-3
V gene: TRBV9

CDR3 protein: ASSQGRPRYNSPLH
D gene: .
J gene: TRBJ1-6
V gene: TRBV3-1

CDR3 protein: ASSFRRGEETQY
D gene: .
J gene: TRBJ2-5
V gene: TRBV7-2

CDR3 protein: ASSRLRELEQY
D gene: TRBD2
J gene: TRBJ2-7
V gene: TRBV12-3/TRBV12-4

CDR3 protein: ASSFEYEQY
D gene: .
J gene: TRBJ2-7
V gene: TRBV12-3/TRBV12-4

CDR3 protein: SAGTSHSTDTQY
D gene: .
J gene: TRBJ2-3
V gene: TRBV20-1

CDR3 protein: AIQWTSGAMQNTGELF
D gene: TRBD2
J gene: TRBJ2-2
V gene: TRBV10-3

CDR3 protein: ASGYSYNEQF
D gene: .
J gene: TRBJ2-1
V gene: TRBV6-5

CDR3 protein: AVQPSTAGSTDTQY
D gene: TRBD2
J gene: TRBJ2-3
V gene: TRBV6-2/TRBV6-3

CDR3 protein: SALDRGLAYGYT
D gene: TRBD1
J gene: TRBJ1-2
V gene: TRBV29-1

CDR3 protein: ASSSLGGYGTEAF
D gene: .
J gene: TRBJ1-1
V gene: TRBV6-5

CDR3 protein: ASSFRPGLAGADTQY
D gene: TRBD2
J gene: TRBJ2-3
V gene: TRBV5-1

CDR3 protein: ASSQDRGANYGYT
D gene: .
J gene: TRBJ1-2
V gene: TRBV4-3

CDR3 protein: ASSGLLAGYNEQF
D gene: TRBD2
J gene: TRBJ2-1
V gene: TRBV2

CDR3 protein: ASSDVLGGRETQY
D gene: TRBD1
J gene: TRBJ2-5
V gene: TRBV2

CDR3 protein: ASSLAAEIYGYT
D gene: .
J gene: TRBJ1-2
V gene: TRBV7-2

CDR3 protein: ASSRGGALIQETQY
D gene: TRBD2
J gene: TRBJ2-5
V gene: TRBV7-9

CDR3 protein: ASSEAGQGARGYT
D gene: TRBD1
J gene: TRBJ1-2
V gene: TRBV6-1

CDR3 protein: ASSDNRGRVEQF
D gene: TRBD1
J gene: .
V gene: TRBV18

CDR3 protein: ASGSPQGPTIKANYGYT
D gene: .
J gene: TRBJ1-2
V gene: TRBV12-5

CDR3 protein: ASKVVTSGPSYEQY
D gene: TRBD2
J gene: TRBJ2-7
V gene: TRBV2

CDR3 protein: ASRGTGSRSGNYGYT
D gene: TRBD1
J gene: TRBJ1-2
V gene: TRBV25-1

CDR3 protein: SARGGGQSFGYT
D gene: .
J gene: TRBJ1-2
V gene: TRBV20-1

CDR3 protein: ASSLTGGRDEQY
D gene: TRBD2
J gene: .
V gene: TRBV6-5

CDR3 protein: ASSDGTSGSREQF
D gene: TRBD2
J gene: TRBJ2-1
V gene: TRBV19

CDR3 protein: ASTLAGGNTGELF
D gene: TRBD2
J gene: TRBJ2-2
V gene: TRBV12-3/TRBV12-4

CDR3 protein: ATRRQGASYEQY
D gene: TRBD1
J gene: .
V gene: TRBV7-9

CDR3 protein: ASSSMDGGHGAQY
D gene: .
J gene: TRBJ2-5
V gene: TRBV11-2

CDR3 protein: SVEGPLFGNEQF
D gene: .
J gene: .
V gene: TRBV29-1

CDR3 protein: SARDPGGAGELF
D gene: .
J gene: TRBJ2-2
V gene: TRBV20-1

CDR3 protein: ASNSLGGPRGRETQY
D gene: .
J gene: TRBJ2-5
V gene: TRBV7-8

CDR3 protein: ASSKAKNIQY
D gene: .
J gene: TRBJ2-4
V gene: TRBV21-1

CDR3 protein: ASSRTGGEKLF
D gene: TRBD1
J gene: TRBJ1-4
V gene: TRBV9

CDR3 protein: ASSPRAAHGYT
D gene: .
J gene: TRBJ1-2
V gene: TRBV4-3

CDR3 protein: ASSLALWTSGTKRQPYNEQF
D gene: TRBD2
J gene: TRBJ2-1
V gene: TRBV7-8

CDR3 protein: ASSFFDRQETQY
D gene: .
J gene: TRBJ2-5
V gene: TRBV6-5

CDR3 protein: SYAVPPQY
D gene: .
J gene: TRBJ2-5
V gene: TRBV20-1

CDR3 protein: ASSQVPSPLYEQY
D gene: .
J gene: TRBJ2-7
V gene: TRBV4-3